This T cell receptor (beta chain) comes out of a study of identical twins. This clonotype has ten or more counts. Via MiXCR, TCRdb re-called the 5' RACE reads, giving one row per CDR3 protein. The repertoire has some 630,000 distinct CDR3 sequences, roughly 7.1% of them found once; the top ten carry over 1.5%. Germline V gene data show CDR1 as DFQATT and CDR2 as SNEGSKA (reference sequence). The CDR3 extends over 15 amino acids. Trimming removed 3 bases from V and 6 bases from J; junction bases left unmatched: 11. This sample also appeared in a second study, on yellow fever vaccine responses in identical twins.

This receptor was taken from a woman aged 18-29 years in good health. This chain connects TRBV20-1 to TRBJ2-7; 10 bases are shared with TRBD1. The sample comprised PBMCs. The CDR3 here is CSARDQTWTGGEQYV. DNA of the CDR3: TGCAGTGCTAGGGATCAGACATGGACAGGGGGCGAGCAGTACGTC.